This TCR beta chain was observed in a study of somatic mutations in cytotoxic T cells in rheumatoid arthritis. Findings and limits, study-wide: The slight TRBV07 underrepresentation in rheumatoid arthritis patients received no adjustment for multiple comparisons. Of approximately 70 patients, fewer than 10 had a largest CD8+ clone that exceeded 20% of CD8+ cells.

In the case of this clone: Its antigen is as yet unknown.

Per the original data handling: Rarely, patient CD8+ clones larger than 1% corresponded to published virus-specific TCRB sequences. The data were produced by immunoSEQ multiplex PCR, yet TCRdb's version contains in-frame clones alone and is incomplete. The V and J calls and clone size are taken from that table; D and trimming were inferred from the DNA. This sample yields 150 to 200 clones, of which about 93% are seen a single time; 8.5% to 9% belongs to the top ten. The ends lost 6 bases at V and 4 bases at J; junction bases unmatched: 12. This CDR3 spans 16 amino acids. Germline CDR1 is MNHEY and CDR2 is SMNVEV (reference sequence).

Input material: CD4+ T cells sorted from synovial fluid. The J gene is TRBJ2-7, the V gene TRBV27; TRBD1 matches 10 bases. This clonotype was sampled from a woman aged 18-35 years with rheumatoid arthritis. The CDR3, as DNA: TGTGCCAGCAGCTTCCTACAGGGACAGGGGTTTTACGAGCAGTACTTC. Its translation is CASSFLQGQGFYEQYF.